The rows below give T cell receptor beta chains drawn from one sample of a study of blood T cell repertoires in COVID-19. Measured with immunoSEQ multiplex PCR; TCRdb has only the in-frame clones, and not every one. This table holds 80,000 or so clones, 70% to 85% found once. Sequencing was done on a sample of peripheral blood. The origin of the receptors is a man in his fifties or sixties with active or convalescent COVID-19. The CDR3 runs from the conserved cysteine through the conserved F or W. A D gene is named only where the DNA matches it firmly. The listing skips clone size in some rows; elsewhere it reads once, few, many or a size class.

J gene,D gene,clone size,V gene,CDR3 DNA,CDR3 protein
TRBJ2-3,-,-,TRBV12-3/TRBV12-4,TGTGCCAGCAGCCCGGGAAAAGATACGCAGTATTTT,CASSPGKDTQYF
TRBJ2-4,TRBD2,once,TRBV6-5,TGTGCCAGCAGTTACAGGGCGGGAGACATTCAGTACTTC,CASSYRAGDIQYF
TRBJ1-1,-,-,TRBV21-1,TGTCCCCCGGCAGGAGAAGCTTTCTTT,CPPAGEAFF
TRBJ2-5,-,-,TRBV7-2,TGTGCCAGCAGCTTAGATCCACCTCCTAGGGAGACCCAGTACTTC,CASSLDPPPRETQYF
TRBJ2-3,TRBD2,-,TRBV30,TGTGCCTGGAGTGTAACGGGGGGGACAGATACGCAGTATTTT,CAWSVTGGTDTQYF
TRBJ1-6,-,-,TRBV28,TGTGCCAGCAGTCCCTCGGGAGGGGTTGTATCACCCCTCCACTTT,CASSPSGGVVSPLHF
TRBJ2-3,TRBD2,-,TRBV5-1,TGCGCCAGCAGCTCCGAACTAGCGGGGGCGAGCACAGATACGCAGTATTTT,CASSSELAGASTDTQYF
TRBJ1-1,-,-,TRBV19,TGTGCCAGTAGTATATTGCGGCGGGGGAACCTGAAAGAAGCTTTCTTT,CASSILRRGNLKEAFF
TRBJ2-7,-,-,TRBV27,TGTGCCAGCAGTTTTATGTCAGGGGTGTCCTACGAGCAGTACTTC,CASSFMSGVSYEQYF
TRBJ1-2,TRBD1,-,TRBV7-3,TGTGCCAGCAGACCCTCGGACAGGGAGCACTATGGCTACACCTTC,CASRPSDREHYGYTF
TRBJ1-2,-,-,TRBV12-3/TRBV12-4,TGTGCCAGCAGTTGGACGACAGGAGGAGGCTACACCTTC,CASSWTTGGGYTF
TRBJ1-1,-,-,TRBV28,TGTGCCAGCAGTTTATTGAACAGAAAAGGCACTGAAGCTTTCTTT,CASSLLNRKGTEAFF
TRBJ1-1,-,few,TRBV6-1,TGTGCCAGCAGTGCCGCCCCAGATCGTACGGGCACTGAAGCTTTCTTT,CASSAAPDRTGTEAFF
TRBJ1-1,TRBD1,medium-sized,TRBV5-1,TGCGCCAGCAGCGGGACAGGGGTGAACACTGAAGCTTTCTTT,CASSGTGVNTEAFF
TRBJ2-2,TRBD2,once,TRBV7-8,TGTGCCAGCAGCGTTCTAGCGGGGAACACCGGGGAGCTGTTTTTT,CASSVLAGNTGELFF
TRBJ1-1,-,few,TRBV3-1/TRBV3-2,TGTGCCAGCAGCCAAGGGACAGCTGAAGCTTTCTTT,CASSQGTAEAFF
TRBJ2-7,TRBD1,many,TRBV20-1,TGCAGTGCTGGTGACGGGACAGGGTTGCACGAGCAGTACTTC,CSAGDGTGLHEQYF
TRBJ2-3,TRBD2,-,TRBV9,TGTGCCAGCAGCGTAGAAACTAGCGGGGGGAGCACAGATACGCAGTATTTT,CASSVETSGGSTDTQYF
TRBJ2-2,TRBD2,few,TRBV6-5,TGTGCCAGCAGTTACTCCGCGGGGGGGAGCACCGGGGAGCTGTTTTTT,CASSYSAGGSTGELFF
TRBJ2-7,-,once,TRBV24-1,TGTGCCACCAGTGACCTTCCAGAAGTCAACGAGCAGTACTTC,CATSDLPEVNEQYF
TRBJ1-1,-,-,TRBV19,TGTGCCAGTAGTATAGTTGGTCTAAACTTGAACACTGAAGCTTTCTTT,CASSIVGLNLNTEAFF
TRBJ1-5,-,-,TRBV6-5,TGTGCCAGCAGCCTCAACAGGGATAGCAATCAGCCCCAGCATTTT,CASSLNRDSNQPQHF
TRBJ1-5,TRBD1,-,TRBV11-2,TGTGCCAGCAGCTTAGATGGGACAGTGAGCAATCAGCCCCAGCATTTT,CASSLDGTVSNQPQHF
TRBJ2-3,TRBD2,-,TRBV3-1/TRBV3-2,TGTGCCAGCAGCCAGTATAGCGGGGGGGCCTCAGATACGCAGTATTTT,CASSQYSGGASDTQYF
TRBJ2-1,TRBD2,-,TRBV5-1,TGCGCCAGCAGCTCTATAGCGGGGGCATACAATGAGCAGTTCTTC,CASSSIAGAYNEQFF
TRBJ1-1,TRBD1,once,TRBV18,TGTGCCAGCTCTCCCACAGGGGCCCCTGAAGCTTTCTTT,CASSPTGAPEAFF
TRBJ2-4,-,-,TRBV7-2,TGTGCCAGCAGCCCGTCGACAGGACTGGTGGGCAAAAACATTCAGTACTTC,CASSPSTGLVGKNIQYF
TRBJ2-7,TRBD1,-,TRBV7-9,TGTGCCAGCAGCCCCCGACAGGGAATGGGCTACGAGCAGTACTTC,CASSPRQGMGYEQYF
TRBJ2-7,-,once,TRBV27,TGTGCCAGCAGTTCCCCGCCTGACTTGCCCTACGAGCAGTACTTC,CASSSPPDLPYEQYF
TRBJ2-5,-,-,TRBV9,TGTGCCAGCAGCGTAGCAGAAGAGACCCAGTACTTC,CASSVAEETQYF
TRBJ1-2,-,-,TRBV7-2,TGTGCCAGCAGCTTAGGGGGAGCGTATGGCTACACCTTC,CASSLGGAYGYTF
TRBJ2-7,-,few,TRBV6-6,TGTGCCAGCAGTTTTACGCGGGAGCAGTACTTC,CASSFTREQYF
TRBJ1-2,TRBD1,-,TRBV29-1,TGCAGCGTTGACCTCCCGGGACAGCTGTATGGCTACACCTTC,CSVDLPGQLYGYTF
TRBJ1-5,TRBD1,-,TRBV18,TGTGCCAGCTCCCGGGGACAGGCCAATCAGCCCCAGCATTTT,CASSRGQANQPQHF
TRBJ2-7,TRBD1,-,TRBV7-3,TGTGCCAGCAGCCCGACAGGGTCCTACGAGCAGTACTTC,CASSPTGSYEQYF
TRBJ2-5,TRBD1,-,TRBV3-1/TRBV3-2,TGTGCCAGCAGCGGACGAGGGCAGGGGGAGGAGACCCAGTACTTC,CASSGRGQGEETQYF
TRBJ1-2,TRBD1,-,TRBV6-5,TGTGCCAGCACACTGACAGGGGGGAATGGCTACACCTTC,CASTLTGGNGYTF
TRBJ1-2,-,-,TRBV11-2,TGTGCCAGCAGCCTGAACAGGGCTAACTATGGCTACACCTTC,CASSLNRANYGYTF
TRBJ1-6,-,once,TRBV30,TGTGCCTGGAGTACAGGGATTGGTGGCAATTCACCCCTCCACTTT,CAWSTGIGGNSPLHF
TRBJ1-2,-,-,TRBV9,TGTGCCAGCAGCGTAGATGAATCTATAAATGGCTACACCTTC,CASSVDESINGYTF
TRBJ1-6,-,few,TRBV5-4,TGTGCCAGCAGCTTTGCGGGTGACGGGAATTCACCCCTCCACTTT,CASSFAGDGNSPLHF
TRBJ1-6,-,-,TRBV9,TGTGCCAGCAGCGTGGGACAAAGATCACCCCTCCACTTT,CASSVGQRSPLHF
TRBJ1-5,TRBD1,few,TRBV2,TGTGCCAGCAGTCTCAACCGGGACAGGGTCAATCAGCCCCAGCATTTT,CASSLNRDRVNQPQHF
TRBJ1-5,TRBD1,few,TRBV7-2,TGTGCCAGCAGCTTGGGGGGACAGGGTTATCAGCCCCAGCATTTT,CASSLGGQGYQPQHF
TRBJ1-6,-,-,TRBV6-5,TGTGCCAGCGCATCGGGGGAACATTCACCCCTCCACTTT,CASASGEHSPLHF
TRBJ1-6,TRBD1,-,TRBV5-6,TGTGCCAGCAGCTTGGTGGACAGGGGGACTAATTCACCCCTCCACTTT,CASSLVDRGTNSPLHF
TRBJ2-7,-,-,TRBV12-3/TRBV12-4,TGTGCCAGCAGCCCCGGGGGTTATTACGAGCAGTACTTC,CASSPGGYYEQYF
TRBJ2-2,TRBD2,few,TRBV10-3,TGTGCCATCAGTGAGCCCGATGGACTAGCTGGGGCCGGGGAGCTGTTTTTT,CAISEPDGLAGAGELFF
TRBJ2-3,-,-,TRBV25-1,TGTGCCAGCAGTGATCTAAAGGGGAGCACAGATACGCAGTATTTT,CASSDLKGSTDTQYF
TRBJ2-5,-,-,TRBV7-8,TGTGCCAGCAGCTCCATGGCCCCTAGTGGGACCCAGTACTTC,CASSSMAPSGTQYF
TRBJ2-3,TRBD2,-,TRBV9,TGTGCCAGCAGCGTAGCTGTTCTAGCGGGGGCAGATACGCAGTATTTT,CASSVAVLAGADTQYF
TRBJ2-7,TRBD1,-,TRBV7-6,TGTGCCAGCAGTTCCCCGGGACAGGGTTTCTACGAGCAGTACTTC,CASSSPGQGFYEQYF
TRBJ2-1,TRBD2,few,TRBV12-5,TGTGCTAGTGGTTTGGGACTAGCGGGGATTAATGAGCAGTTCTTC,CASGLGLAGINEQFF
TRBJ1-2,-,-,TRBV7-3,TGTGCCAGCAGCCATTCCGGGGGCTATGGCTACACCTTC,CASSHSGGYGYTF
TRBJ1-6,TRBD1,once,TRBV14,TGTGCCAGCAGAGTGGGACAGGGGCCTTCACCCCTCCACTTT,CASRVGQGPSPLHF
TRBJ2-7,-,-,TRBV27,TGTGCCAGCATGGGGGCGGGCGAGCAGTACTTC,CASMGAGEQYF
TRBJ2-7,-,-,TRBV9,TGTGCCAGCAGCGCCCAGGGGTACGAGCAGTACTTC,CASSAQGYEQYF
TRBJ1-1,-,once,TRBV7-2,TGTGCCAGCAGCTCGTCGGACAGAGAAGCTTTCTTT,CASSSSDREAFF
TRBJ1-2,-,few,TRBV7-8,TGTGCCAGCAGCCACGTCGTCATCCCAAAAACAGGGAGGGTCTATGGCTACACCTTC,CASSHVVIPKTGRVYGYTF